These T cell receptor beta chains were read from a single sample in a study of beta chain features in type 1 diabetes. The data were produced by immunoSEQ multiplex PCR, yet TCRdb's version contains in-frame clones alone and is incomplete. The repertoire holds 810,000 or so clones, around a sixth seen once, with around 0.02% in the top ten. The sample taken for sequencing was naive CD4+ T cells from blood. These receptor sequences come from a woman aged 18-29 years in good health. CDR3s include the opening cysteine and the closing phenylalanine or tryptophan. The D gene is left open where the match is weak.

-	TRBV11-2	CASSFFQSVGLGFNEQFF
-	TRBV5-1	CASSLGPGTNYGYTF
TRBD1	TRBV18	CASSPGTGAINQPQHF
-	TRBV2	CAGKDSITDTQYF
-	TRBV7-9	CASSSPRSSSYNEQFF
-	TRBV25-1	CASSEAAGSREQYF
TRBD2	TRBV7-2	CASSLVRLAGQETQYF
-	TRBV5-1	CASSLLRDSYNEQFF
TRBD1	TRBV6-5	CASSYSPTAGGRQYF
TRBD1	TRBV6-6	CASRQTGSYNQPQHF
TRBD1	TRBV7-9	CASSQGQGNEKLFF
-	TRBV5-6	CASSLYPQGRLGNEQFF
-	TRBV6-6	CASSYTRQAYNEQFF
TRBD1	TRBV6-1	CASRHSDRGDQPQHF
-	TRBV28	CASITFPGGYTF
-	TRBV4-3	CASSQDGGAEAFF
-	TRBV2	CASSVSRGYTF
-	TRBV7-9	CASSGQNQPQHF
-	TRBV7-2	CASSQVRSNYGYTF
TRBD1	TRBV10-3	CAISNRGKHTEAFF
TRBD2	TRBV7-2	CASSLGASGRARVNEQFF
-	TRBV7-8	CASSLSRVLQETQYF
-	TRBV19	CASSSQGPSTEAFF
TRBD2	TRBV18	CASSPAGGTYEQYF
-	TRBV7-8	CASSQALSSYEQYF
TRBD1	TRBV15	CATSSQRQGEGTGELFF
-	TRBV7-6	CASSLSKGYEQYF
-	TRBV29-1	CSVEEGGRGGEQYF
-	TRBV7-2	CASSLGLGETQYF
-	TRBV6-6	CASSLDMNTEAFF
-	TRBV20-1	CSARDSAQYF
-	TRBV11-1	CASSLRQASPNTEAFF
TRBD2	TRBV18	CASSPSGTNEQFF
-	TRBV6-1	CASSPALNTGELFF
TRBD1	TRBV2	CASSLGQGVYNEQFF
-	TRBV4-3	CASSQEHTAYNEQFF
TRBD1	TRBV5-1	CASSLSGTGNTEAFF
TRBD1	TRBV25-1	CASSDPTGGEKLFF
-	TRBV5-6	CASSVLQARPDTQYF
-	TRBV4-2	CASSTLDPATGELFF
-	TRBV14	CASSQELGFYYEQYF
TRBD1	TRBV7-9	CASSSLAPGGAGEKLFF
-	TRBV15	CATSRDITGSNQPQHF
-	TRBV6-6	CASSYSSSSSEQFF
TRBD2	TRBV6-6	CASRSPGLAEPYEQYF
-	TRBV7-9	CASSRDFGEQYF
-	TRBV27	CASSLLPRGEQFF
TRBD1	TRBV5-1	CASSSTIATGFLEQYF
TRBD2	TRBV4-2	CASRPAGLAGDNEQFF
TRBD1	TRBV7-2	CASSVTGTGYLSTDTQYF
TRBD2	TRBV19	CASSNYRTSGRHNTDTQYF
-	TRBV19	CASTSDAKNIQYF
-	TRBV7-2	CASSFPGTNSPLHF
TRBD1	TRBV15	CATSVQGAGGTNEKLFF
-	TRBV4-2	CASSQDVQGLGYTF